The 25 T cell receptor beta chains listed next were all sequenced from one sample in a study of T cells in severe cutaneous drug reactions. The donors had carbamazepine-induced Stevens-Johnson syndrome or toxic epidermal necrolysis. Libraries were made by iRepertoire multiplex PCR with TCR subtype-specific primers for bulk and single-cell sequencing. TCRdb re-called the multiplex PCR reads and shows each CDR3 protein once, DNA omitted. This table holds 9,500 or so distinct CDR3 sequences. The sample consisted of cells from a skin blister. These receptor sequences come from a human donor with Stevens-Johnson syndrome, a severe cutaneous drug reaction.

By frequency, this clonotype is medium-sized. The CDR3 protein is CSARVGGQLEAFF. The V call is TRBV20-1, the J call TRBJ1-1; the D gene TCRdb calls, TRBD1, cannot be checked with no DNA. Germline values: CDR1 DFQATT, CDR2 SNEGSKA (reference sequence). The CDR3 totals 13 residues.

CDR3 amino acids: CSVGPGLAKNIQYF. The chain is built from TRBV29-1 and TRBJ2-4. The CDR3 length is 14 residues. Germline CDR1 SQVTM, CDR2 ANQGSEA.

The chain's CDR3 is CSARSGSRTEAFF. The V call is TRBV20-1, the J call TRBJ1-1. CDR1 DFQATT and CDR2 SNEGSKA come from the germline V gene (reference sequence). The CDR3 covers 13 residues.

The CDR3 sequence is CSARDVGQGGNSPLHF. The chain recombines TRBV20-1 with TRBJ1-6; TCRdb names TRBD1, which stays unverified in the absence of DNA. Germline CDR1 is DFQATT and CDR2 is SNEGSKA (reference sequence). The CDR3 covers 16 residues.

The rearrangement links TRBV27 to TRBJ2-1; the TCRdb call, TRBD1, lacks DNA for checking. The CDR3 length is 16 residues. CDR1 and CDR2 (germline): MNHEY, SMNVEV (reference sequence). The CDR3 spells CASSFNYGTRGDEQFF.

The J gene is TRBJ2-7, the V gene TRBV29-1; TCRdb's D call, TRBD2, is unchecked because there is no DNA. The CDR3 is 14 amino acids. The germline V gene has CDR1 SQVTM and CDR2 ANQGSEA. The CDR3 here is CSARLAGGPGEQYF.

This chain joins TRBV29-1 and TRBJ2-3; lacking DNA, the TRBD2 call made by TCRdb goes unchecked. Germline V gene sequence: CDR1 SQVTM, CDR2 ANQGSEA. This CDR3 contains 14 residues. Here the CDR3 reads CSVYSETSTDTQYF.

The V gene is TRBV12-3 or TRBV12-4, the J gene TRBJ2-1; no DNA is available, so the TRBD2 call from TCRdb remains unchecked. The CDR3 has 15 residues. The CDR3 reads CASSGRDQSFNEQFF.

J is TRBJ1-1 and V is TRBV20-1. CDR1 and CDR2 from the germline V gene are DFQATT and SNEGSKA (reference sequence). The length of the CDR3 is 14 residues. The CDR3 region is CSAREKVLDTEAFF.

This rearrangement joins TRBV29-1 to TRBJ2-1. The CDR3 has 13 amino acids. Germline CDR1 and CDR2: SQVTM and ANQGSEA. The CDR3 is CSVGEYSYNEQFF.

This clonotype is medium-sized by frequency. The J gene is TRBJ1-1, the V gene TRBV20-1; there is no DNA to check the TCRdb D call of TRBD1. CDR3 length: 16 residues. Germline lookup yields CDR1 DFQATT and CDR2 SNEGSKA (reference sequence). CDR3 loop: CSAPVPGQGLNTEAFF.

This chain joins TRBV20-1 and TRBJ2-7; the TRBD1 assignment by TCRdb is unverifiable without DNA. Looked up from germline, CDR1 is DFQATT and CDR2 is SNEGSKA (reference sequence). The CDR3 totals 14 residues. The CDR3 sequence is CSALTGQGSYEQYF.

The gene calls are TRBV29-1 and TRBJ2-3; TCRdb reports TRBD2, a call that lacks DNA to check it against. There are 15 residues in the CDR3. The germline CDR1 and CDR2 sequences are SQVTM and ANQGSEA. The CDR3 sequence: CSVLLAGGSTDTQYF.

In terms of frequency, this clonotype is medium-sized (0.01 to 0.1%). The chain employs TRBV28 and TRBJ2-3; no DNA is available, so the TRBD1 call from TCRdb remains unchecked. There are 13 residues in the CDR3. Germline loops: CDR1 MDHEN, CDR2 SYDVKM. CDR3: CASSRVVTDTQYF.

The chain has TRBV29-1 and TRBJ2-3; absent DNA, TCRdb's TRBD2 call cannot be checked. Germline V gene data show CDR1 as SQVTM and CDR2 as ANQGSEA. CDR3 length: 14 amino acids. CDR3 protein: CSVATRSASDTQYF.

The CDR3 here is CASSPIQGRNVNTEAFF. The gene calls are TRBV18 and TRBJ1-1; the TCRdb call, TRBD1, lacks DNA for checking. This CDR3 region has 17 residues. CDR1 is KGHSH, CDR2 LQKENI, per germline.

The chain joins TRBV20-1 to TRBJ2-7. The V gene's germline CDR1 is DFQATT and CDR2 SNEGSKA (reference sequence). The CDR3 totals 11 residues. CDR3 region: CSARLGYEQYF.

The chain links TRBV20-1 to TRBJ2-1; lacking DNA, the TRBD2 call made by TCRdb goes unchecked. CDR1 is DFQATT, CDR2 SNEGSKA, per germline (reference sequence). This CDR3 is built from 14 residues. The CDR3 spells CSARGGGSGREQFF.

The V gene is TRBV29-1, the J gene TRBJ1-5. The length of the CDR3 is 13 residues. CDR1 is SQVTM, CDR2 ANQGSEA, per germline. This CDR3 reads CSVAGGVNQPQHF.

The rearrangement uses TRBV20-1 and TRBJ1-1; as DNA is missing, the TRBD1 call by TCRdb cannot be tested. This CDR3 has 15 residues. The germline gives CDR1 DFQATT, CDR2 SNEGSKA (reference sequence). This CDR3 reads CSARTGGARYTEAFF.

This clonotype is identified as medium-sized from frequency. The chain is built from TRBV5-6 and TRBJ2-1; the D gene TCRdb calls, TRBD2, cannot be checked with no DNA. There are 12 residues in the CDR3. CDR1 and CDR2 (germline): SGHDT, YYEEEE. CDR3 loop: CASQGGYNEQFF.

V usage is TRBV29-1 and J usage is TRBJ2-5. This CDR3 region has 13 residues. Germline CDR1 is SQVTM and CDR2 is ANQGSEA. This chain's CDR3 is CSVGTSTKETQYF.

The V call is TRBV11-3, the J call TRBJ2-3; with no DNA, the TCRdb D assignment of TRBD1 cannot be verified. Germline loops: CDR1 SGHNT, CDR2 YENEEA. This CDR3 comprises 15 residues. This CDR3 is CASSFFDRETDTQYF.

This clonotype counts as medium-sized by frequency. The chain links TRBV20-1 to TRBJ1-1; the TRBD1 assignment by TCRdb is unverifiable without DNA. CDR1 and CDR2 from the germline V gene are DFQATT and SNEGSKA (reference sequence). The CDR3 has 16 residues. The CDR3 here is CSAETIHRGRNTEAFF.

The rearrangement joins TRBV20-1 to TRBJ1-1. This CDR3 has 11 amino acids. Germline V gene lookup returns CDR1 DFQATT and CDR2 SNEGSKA (reference sequence). The CDR3 protein is CSASSTAEAFF.